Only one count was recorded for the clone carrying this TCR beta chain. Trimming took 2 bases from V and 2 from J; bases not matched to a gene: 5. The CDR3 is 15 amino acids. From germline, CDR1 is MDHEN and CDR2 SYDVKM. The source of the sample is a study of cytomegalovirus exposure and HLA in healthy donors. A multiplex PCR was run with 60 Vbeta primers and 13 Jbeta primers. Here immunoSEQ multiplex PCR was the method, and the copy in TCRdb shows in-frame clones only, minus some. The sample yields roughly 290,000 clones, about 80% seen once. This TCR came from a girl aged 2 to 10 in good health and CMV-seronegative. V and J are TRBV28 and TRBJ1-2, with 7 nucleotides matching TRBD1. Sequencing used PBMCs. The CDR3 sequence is CASSLIGQANYGYTF. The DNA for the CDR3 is TGTGCCAGCAGTTTAATAGGACAGGCGAACTATGGCTACACCTTC.